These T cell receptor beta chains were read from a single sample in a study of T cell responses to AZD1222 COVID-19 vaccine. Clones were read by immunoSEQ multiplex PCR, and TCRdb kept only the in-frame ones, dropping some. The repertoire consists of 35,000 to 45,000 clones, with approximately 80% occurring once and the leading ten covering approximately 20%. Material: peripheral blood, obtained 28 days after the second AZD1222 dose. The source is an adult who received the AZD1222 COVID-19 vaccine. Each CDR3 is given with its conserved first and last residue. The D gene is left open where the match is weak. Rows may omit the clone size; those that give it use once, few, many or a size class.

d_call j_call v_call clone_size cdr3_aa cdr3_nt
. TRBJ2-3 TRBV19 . CASSPLFSLTITDTQYF TGTGCCAGTAGTCCCCTTTTCAGCCTCACGATCACAGATACGCAGTATTTT
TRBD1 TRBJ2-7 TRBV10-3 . CAISGHGQGDDEQYF TGTGCCATCAGTGGGCACGGACAGGGCGACGACGAGCAGTACTTC
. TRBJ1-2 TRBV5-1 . CASSLVPDSNYGYTF TGCGCCAGCAGCTTGGTACCAGACTCTAACTATGGCTACACCTTC
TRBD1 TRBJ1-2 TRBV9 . CASSPVSQGGYGYTF TGTGCCAGCAGCCCCGTTTCACAGGGGGGGTATGGCTACACCTTC
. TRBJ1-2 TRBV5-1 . CASSPNTTVNGYTF TGCGCCAGCAGCCCCAATACGACAGTCAATGGCTACACCTTC
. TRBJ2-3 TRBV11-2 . CASSLDRRDTQYF TGTGCCAGCAGCTTAGATCGCCGAGATACGCAGTATTTT
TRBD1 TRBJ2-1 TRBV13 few CASQPGQGINEQFF TGTGCCAGTCAACCCGGACAGGGAATCAATGAGCAGTTCTTC
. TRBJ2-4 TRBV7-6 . CASSSGRDSKNIQYF TGTGCCAGCAGCTCGGGCCGTGACAGCAAAAACATTCAGTACTTC
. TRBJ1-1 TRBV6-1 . CASSEAKVGVHSSANTEAFF TGTGCCAGCAGTGAAGCTAAAGTTGGTGTGCATTCCTCCGCGAACACTGAAGCTTTCTTT
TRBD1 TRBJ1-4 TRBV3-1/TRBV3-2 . CASSQLQGPVFF TGTGCCAGCAGCCAGTTACAGGGGCCCGTGTTTTTT
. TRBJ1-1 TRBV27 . CASTRNLWDTEAFF TGTGCCAGCACCCGGAATTTGTGGGACACTGAAGCTTTCTTT
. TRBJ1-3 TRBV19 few CASSIEKVSGNTIYF TGTGCCAGTAGTATTGAGAAAGTCTCTGGAAACACCATATATTTT
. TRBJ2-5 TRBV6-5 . CASSYSDFGETQYF TGTGCCAGCAGTTACTCGGACTTCGGAGAGACCCAGTACTTC
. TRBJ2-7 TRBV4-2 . CASSQDGYNLGGSYEQYF TGTGCCAGCAGCCAAGACGGATATAATTTGGGCGGCTCCTACGAGCAGTACTTC
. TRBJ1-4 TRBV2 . CASSSDRYNEKLFF TGTGCCAGCAGCTCCGACAGGTATAATGAAAAACTGTTTTTT
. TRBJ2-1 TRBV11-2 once CASSPGHYNEQFF TGTGCCAGCAGCCCCGGCCACTACAATGAGCAGTTCTTC
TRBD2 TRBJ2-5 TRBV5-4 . CASSLLGLAMETQYF TGTGCCAGCAGCTTGCTGGGACTAGCCATGGAGACCCAGTACTTC
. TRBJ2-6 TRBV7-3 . CASSLSGSGANVLTF TGTGCCAGCAGCTTATCAGGCTCTGGGGCCAACGTCCTGACTTTC
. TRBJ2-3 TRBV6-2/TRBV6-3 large CASSYDRGSTDTQYF TGTGCCAGCAGTTATGATCGGGGGTCCACAGATACGCAGTATTTT
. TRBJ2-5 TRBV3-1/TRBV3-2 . CASSQRTLWETQYF TGTGCCAGCAGCCAAAGGACCCTGTGGGAGACCCAGTACTTC
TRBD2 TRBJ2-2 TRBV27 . CASSLGPGLAGGLNTGELFF TGTGCCAGCAGTTTGGGACCGGGACTAGCGGGGGGGCTGAACACCGGGGAGCTGTTTTTT
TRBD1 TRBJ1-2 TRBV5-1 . CASSVGTANYGYTF TGCGCCAGCAGCGTGGGGACAGCTAACTATGGCTACACCTTC
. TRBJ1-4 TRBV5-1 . CASSFDRASNEKLFF TGCGCCAGCAGCTTCGACAGAGCTTCTAATGAAAAACTGTTTTTT
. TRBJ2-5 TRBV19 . CASSIPLAGTTKRETQYF TGTGCCAGTAGTATCCCCTTGGCCGGGACAACGAAGCGGGAGACCCAGTACTTC
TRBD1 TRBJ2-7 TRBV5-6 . CASMSPGQLEQYF TGTGCCAGCATGTCTCCGGGACAGCTTGAGCAGTACTTC
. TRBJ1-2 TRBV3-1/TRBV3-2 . CASSKTDSRNGYTF TGTGCCAGCTCAAAGACGGACAGTAGGAATGGCTACACCTTC
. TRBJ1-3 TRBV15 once CATSGGASGNTIYF TGTGCCACCAGCGGGGGGGCCTCTGGAAACACCATATATTTT
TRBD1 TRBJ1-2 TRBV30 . CAWRSSQGAYGYTF TGTGCCTGGAGATCTTCACAGGGGGCCTATGGCTACACCTTC
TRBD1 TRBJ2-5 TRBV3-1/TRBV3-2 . CASSFRQGGETQYF TGTGCCAGCAGCTTCCGACAGGGGGGAGAGACCCAGTACTTC
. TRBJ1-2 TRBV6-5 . CANGTDDYGYTF TGTGCCAACGGGACCGATGATTATGGCTACACCTTC